The clone carrying this T cell receptor (beta chain) was found many times. The antigen is unknown. This record comes from a study of T cells in Graves' hyperthyroidism and ophthalmopathy. General study results and limits: Most thyroid clonotypes expanded above 0.001 were also detected in blood.

Over 18 months, lack of ophthalmopathy progression marked Graves' hyperthyroidism as stable. The hyperthyroidism was newly diagnosed and had lasted under 2 months; the patients were aged 18 to 65. The authors obtained PBMCs from more than 8 ml of fresh peripheral blood. Amplification of TCR beta CDR3 regions was performed using RNA transcripts as template. TCR CDR3 regions were first amplified by RT-PCR with HTBI primers. TCRdb redid the calling of the multiplex PCR reads with MiXCR, one entry per CDR3 protein. The table lists around 580,000 distinct CDR3 sequences, approximately 16% of them singletons. V trimming: 5 bases; J trimming: 8 bases; junction bases outside the gene matches: 15. The CDR3 extends over 18 amino acids. Germline V gives CDR1 SGHAT, CDR2 FQNNGV.

Sequencing was carried out using blood. The V and J genes are TRBV11-2 and TRBJ2-1, with 13 bases aligning to TRBD2. The source of this sequence is a woman aged 18 to 35 with Graves' hyperthyroidism. This CDR3 is CASSVGLAGRPFRDEQFF. DNA of the CDR3: TGTGCCAGCAGCGTGGGACTAGCGGGGCGCCCTTTTCGCGATGAGCAGTTCTTC.